This T cell receptor (beta chain) derives from a study of T cells in localized non-small cell lung cancer. TCRdb keeps only in-frame clones here, not all; method: immunoSEQ multiplex PCR. The sample has some 51,000 clones; around 86% are singletons. For this clone: The antigen is unknown.

Study-wide points: Uninvolved adjacent lung showed higher T cell clonality than tumor. In adjacent lung, a median roughly 56 of the top 100 tumor clones were found. Heterogeneity is still possible, as just one tumor region was sequenced.

The CDR3 runs 16 residues. Germline loops: CDR1 MNHNS, CDR2 SASEGT. V was trimmed by 3 bases and J by 0 bases, leaving 9 bases between them. This specimen was peripheral blood, taken before any cancer treatment. The V call is TRBV6-1, the J call TRBJ1-6; D remains unclear. The receptor's source is a woman aged 35 to 70 with stage I lung adenocarcinoma. The chain's CDR3 is CASSEGGISYNSPLHF. The DNA of the CDR3 is TGTGCCAGCAGTGAGGGAGGCATCTCCTATAATTCACCCCTCCACTTT.